These 30 T cell receptor beta chains were sequenced from one sample in a study of shared clonotypes between healthy human individuals. Measured with immunoSEQ multiplex PCR; TCRdb has only the in-frame clones, and not every one. The repertoire has nearly 600,000 clones, roughly 95% of them found once; the top ten carry 0.09% to 0.13%. Naive CD8 isolation took CD45RO-negative cells positively selected for CCR7 and excluded terminally differentiated effector memory CD45RA+ cells. The sample comprised naive CD8+ T cells sorted from blood. These receptors were collected from a woman aged 25 to 39 in good health.

This rearrangement joins TRBV2 to TRBJ1-2; 8 bases are shared with TRBD1. V shed 1 base and J 6 bases; nucleotides not matched to a gene: 13. This CDR3 has 17 residues. Germline V gene data show CDR1 as SNHLY and CDR2 as FYNNEI. The CDR3 nucleotides read TGTGCCAGCAGTGAAGTGGACAGGGCCGAAGGGTGGGATGGCTACACCTTC. Protein product: CASSEVDRAEGWDGYTF.

The chain couples TRBV6-1 to TRBJ2-5; D perhaps matches TRBD1 (6 bases). This CDR3 comprises 14 residues. The V end lost 2 bases, the J end lost 4 bases, and 11 bases lay between the germline ends. Germline V gene data show CDR1 as MNHNS and CDR2 as SASEGT. The CDR3 DNA follows: TGTGCCAGCAGTGAATCAGGGGTTGCAGAGACCCAGTACTTC. Translation: CASSESGVAETQYF.

The chain couples TRBV6-5 to TRBJ2-7; the match to TRBD1 covers 7 bases. The germline V gene has CDR1 MNHEY and CDR2 SVGAGI. J lost 4 bases, V lost 4 bases, and 7 bases had no gene match. This CDR3 has 14 residues. The CDR3 coding sequence is TGTGCCAGCAGTTCCGCCGGGACAGAGTACGAGCAGTACTTC. Its translation is CASSSAGTEYEQYF.

V gene TRBV7-6 combines with J gene TRBJ1-1; 8 positions match TRBD1. In germline, CDR1 is SGHVS, CDR2 FNYEAQ. This CDR3 has 14 amino acids. V shed 5 bases and J 1 base; nucleotides not matched to a gene: 3. CDR3 sequence reads: CASSTGGGNTEAFF. For the CDR3, the DNA is TGTGCCAGCAGCACAGGGGGGGGGAACACTGAAGCTTTCTTT. Drawing the rest from reference TRBV7-6 and TRBJ1-1, the complete variable domain is GAGVSQSPRYKVTKRGQDVALRCDPISGHVSLYWYRQALGQGPEFLTYFNYEAQQDKSGLPNDRFSAERPEGSISTLTIQRTEQRDSAMYRCASSTGGGNTEAFFGQGTRLTVV.

The CDR3 region has the DNA TGCGCCAGCAGCCGACAGGGGAACGAGCAGTACTTC. It yields the protein CASSRQGNEQYF. The chain combines TRBV4-1 with TRBJ2-7; 8 bases match TRBD1. With 4 bases clipped from V and 5 bases from J, the junction kept 1 base outside the gene matches. The CDR3 loop spans 12 amino acids. The germline V gene encodes CDR1 MGHRA and CDR2 YSYEKL.

The chain combines TRBV2 with TRBJ1-1; possible D gene TRBD1, 6 bases. The CDR3 spans 15 residues. CDR1 is SNHLY and CDR2 is FYNNEI in the germline V gene. The V end lost 2 bases, the J end lost 4 bases, and 14 bases lay between the germline ends. CDR3 sequence reads: CASSEMGARGTEAFF. The CDR3 DNA reads TGTGCCAGCAGTGAAATGGGGGCCCGGGGCACTGAAGCTTTCTTT. Based on the CDR3 plus reference TRBV2 and TRBJ1-1, the full variable domain is EPEVTQTPSHQVTQMGQEVILRCVPISNHLYFYWYRQILGQKVEFLVSFYNNEISEKSEIFDDQFSVERPDGSNFTLKIRSTKLEDSAMYFCASSEMGARGTEAFFGQGTRLTVV.

The chain couples TRBV25-1 to TRBJ2-1, with TRBD2 matching over 12 bases. With 2 bases clipped from V and 10 bases from J, the junction kept 6 bases outside the gene matches. This CDR3 region has 15 residues. Germline CDR1 and CDR2: MGHDK and SYGVNS. The CDR3 DNA reads as TGTGCCAGCAGTGAAACTAGCGGGAGGCCCCGGGAGCAGTTCTTC. Translation gives CASSETSGRPREQFF.

V is TRBV18 and J is TRBJ1-1; TRBD1 is a possible D gene (6 bases). V was shortened by 6 bases and J by 0 bases, with 17 bases between the two germline ends. CDR1 is KGHSH, CDR2 LQKENI, per germline. The CDR3 is 16 residues long. The CDR3 loop is CASSPRQAGMNTEAFF. CDR3 sequence (DNA): TGTGCCAGCTCCCCGCGACAGGCAGGGATGAACACTGAAGCTTTCTTT. The whole variable domain, remainder taken from reference TRBV18 and TRBJ1-1, is NAGVMQNPRHLVRRRGQEARLRCSPMKGHSHVYWYRQLPEEGLKFMVYLQKENIIDESGMPKERFSAEFPKEGPSILRIQQVVRGDSAAYFCASSPRQAGMNTEAFFGQGTRLTVV.

V is TRBV5-6 and J is TRBJ2-1; 7 nucleotides agree with TRBD1. There are 14 residues in the CDR3. Germline lookup yields CDR1 SGHDT and CDR2 YYEEEE. Trimming took 4 bases from V and 8 from J; bases not matched to a gene: 9. As DNA, the CDR3 is TGTGCCAGCAGCCGCCTTACAGGGGTCCATGAGCAGTTCTTC. Its protein is CASSRLTGVHEQFF. Supplemented by reference TRBV5-6 and TRBJ2-1, the full variable domain reads DAGVTQSPTHLIKTRGQQVTLRCSPKSGHDTVSWYQQALGQGPQFIFQYYEEEERQRGNFPDRFSGHQFPNYSSELNVNALLLGDSALYLCASSRLTGVHEQFFGPGTRLTVL.

The chain joins TRBV28 to TRBJ2-5, with D possibly matching TRBD2 (6 bases). TRBJ2-7 matches the DNA end more closely, so the J call is doubtful. Germline V gene lookup returns CDR1 MDHEN and CDR2 SYDVKM. The CDR3 has 16 amino acids. The CDR3 protein is CASSLTAGMGLYEQYF. The CDR3 nucleotides are TGTGCCAGCAGTTTAACGGCGGGGATGGGTCTTTACGAGCAGTACTTC.

CDR3 region: CASSLEPGLGEYTDTQYF. The CDR3, as DNA: TGTGCCAGCAGCTTAGAACCAGGATTGGGGGAATACACAGATACGCAGTATTTT. The chain is built from TRBV7-8 and TRBJ2-3, with D perhaps given as TRBD1 or TRBD2 (5 bases each). V was shortened by 1 base and J by 2 bases, with 19 bases between the two germline ends. The CDR3 totals 18 residues. Germline V gives CDR1 SGHVS, CDR2 FQNEAQ.

This clone was found once. The J gene is TRBJ2-1, the V gene TRBV4-1, with D perhaps assigned TRBD1 or TRBD2 (5 bases each). Germline loops: CDR1 MGHRA, CDR2 YSYEKL. This CDR3 contains 17 residues. V was trimmed by 0 bases and J by 4 bases, leaving 16 bases between them. The CDR3 nucleotides read TGCGCCAGCAGCCAAGAACCGTTGGGGGTGGAATACAATGAGCAGTTCTTC. It codes for CASSQEPLGVEYNEQFF.

This clone was seen once. The chain links TRBV2 to TRBJ2-5; D is perhaps TRBD2 (5 bases). Germline-derived CDR1 and CDR2 are SNHLY and FYNNEI. Trimming left V 1 base short and J 3 bases short, with 12 bases between. The CDR3 loop spans 15 amino acids. CDR3 sequence (DNA): TGTGCCAGCAGTGAAGGCGGGCGGGTCGAAGAGACCCAGTACTTC. Protein product: CASSEGGRVEETQYF.

V gene TRBV15 combines with J gene TRBJ2-5; TRBD1 aligns across 8 bases. Germline trimming cut 4 bases from V and 6 bases from J; bases unmatched to any gene: 13. The CDR3 is 16 amino acids. In germline, CDR1 is LNHNV, CDR2 YYDKDF (reference sequence). CDR3 protein: CATSKSGQGPWKTQYF. For the CDR3, the DNA is TGTGCCACCAGCAAGTCCGGACAGGGACCTTGGAAGACCCAGTACTTC.

This clone was observed once. The V gene is TRBV11-2, the J gene TRBJ2-7; no clear D gene. The CDR3 is made up of 15 amino acids. With 4 bases removed from V and 0 bases from J, the gap between germline ends came to 13 bases. Germline values: CDR1 SGHAT, CDR2 FQNNGV. DNA of the CDR3: TGTGCCAGCAGCTCGACCGGCAGGAGCTCCTACGAGCAGTACTTC. Translated, it gives CASSSTGRSSYEQYF. The full variable domain, its missing parts supplied by reference TRBV11-2 and TRBJ2-7, is EAGVAQSPRYKIIEKRQSVAFWCNPISGHATLYWYQQILGQGPKLLIQFQNNGVVDDSQLPKDRFSAERLKGVDSTLKIQPAKLEDSAVYLCASSSTGRSSYEQYFGPGTRLTVT.

The V call is TRBV16, the J call TRBJ2-1, with 11 nucleotides matching TRBD1. This CDR3 has 16 amino acids. The V segment lost 1 base and the J segment 5 bases; nucleotides outside the gene matches: 4. Looked up from germline, CDR1 is KGHSY and CDR2 is FQNENV. Here the CDR3 reads CASSQWDRGGDNEQFF. CDR3 sequence (DNA): TGTGCCAGCAGCCAATGGGACAGGGGGGGAGACAATGAGCAGTTCTTC.

This clone has only one observation. In the same sample, other DNA sequences code for this CDR3. The V call is TRBV19, the J call TRBJ1-1; D is possibly TRBD1 (5 bases). CDR3 size: 13 residues. V lost 5 bases and J 1 base, leaving 8 bases between the germline ends. From germline, CDR1 is LNHDA and CDR2 SQIVND (reference sequence). The CDR3 DNA is TGTGCCAGTAGTTCTGGGGCGAACACTGAAGCTTTCTTT. This codes for CASSSGANTEAFF.

This clone was detected only a few times. The chain links TRBV5-6 to TRBJ2-1; D gene unclear. Trimming pared 0 bases from V and 4 bases from J, leaving 2 bases between. The CDR3 covers 12 residues. Germline V gives CDR1 SGHDT, CDR2 YYEEEE. The chain's CDR3 is CASSLVYNEQFF. The CDR3, as DNA: TGTGCCAGCAGCTTGGTTTACAATGAGCAGTTCTTC.

J is TRBJ2-7 and V is TRBV13; 9 nucleotides align to TRBD2. Germline V gives CDR1 PRHDT, CDR2 FYEKMQ (reference sequence). There are 17 residues in the CDR3. V lost 4 bases and J lost 0; bases outside the gene matches: 10. Here the CDR3 reads CASSSTDGTSSSYEQYF. In DNA, the CDR3 is TGTGCCAGCAGCTCAACGGACGGGACTAGCAGCTCCTACGAGCAGTACTTC.

The chain has TRBV5-3 and TRBJ1-2, with D possibly TRBD1 on 5 matching bases. TRBV5-3 is an ORF, with its function uncertain. The CDR3 sequence is 13 residues long. Trimming took off 5 bases at V and 4 bases at J, with 12 bases between the two ends. The CDR3: CARRWSRVYGYTF. The CDR3 DNA reads as TGTGCCAGAAGGTGGTCCAGGGTCTATGGCTACACCTTC.

The chain employs TRBV4-1 and TRBJ2-3; 11 bases are a match to TRBD2. The germline V gene has CDR1 MGHRA and CDR2 YSYEKL. V lost 0 bases to trimming and J lost 2 bases; unmatched junction nucleotides: 13. The CDR3 is made up of 20 amino acids. CDR3 bases: TGCGCCAGCAGCCAAGAGAGCCCCGGGACTAGCGGCCTATACACAGATACGCAGTATTTT. It codes for CASSQESPGTSGLYTDTQYF.

V is TRBV13 and J is TRBJ2-5; 7 bases fit TRBD2. Germline V gene lookup returns CDR1 PRHDT and CDR2 FYEKMQ (reference sequence). The CDR3 covers 13 residues. V gave up 3 bases and J gave up 11 bases; unmatched junction bases: 9. The CDR3 loop reads CASSLLAEGQQYF. DNA of the CDR3: TGTGCCAGCAGCTTGCTAGCGGAGGGTCAGCAGTACTTC.

The chain has TRBV19 and TRBJ2-7, with D perhaps TRBD2 (6 bases). The V end lost 8 bases, the J end lost 0 bases, and 14 bases lay between the germline ends. The V gene's germline CDR1 is LNHDA and CDR2 SQIVND (reference sequence). The CDR3 length is 14 residues. The CDR3, as DNA: TGTGCCAGTTCAGTGGCGGGGAGCTCCTACGAGCAGTACTTC. It codes for CASSVAGSSYEQYF.

The chain couples TRBV4-2 to TRBJ1-2; no definite D call. Trimming removed 0 bases from V and 7 bases from J, with 12 bases in between. Germline V gene data show CDR1 as LGHNA and CDR2 as YNFKEQ. The CDR3 length is 14 residues. Written as DNA, the CDR3 is TGTGCCAGCAGCCAAGAGAGTTCTGGGAGTGGCTACACCTTC. Translation gives CASSQESSGSGYTF.

This sequence joins TRBV2 and TRBJ1-5; no clear D gene. The length of the CDR3 is 15 residues. Trimming removed 3 bases at V and 6 bases at J, with 15 bases between. Per germline, CDR1 SNHLY and CDR2 FYNNEI. CDR3 loop: CASSEETTALQPQHF. As DNA, the CDR3 is TGTGCCAGCAGTGAGGAAACAACAGCCCTTCAGCCCCAGCATTTT.

This chain links TRBV5-6 with TRBJ2-3; 8 nucleotides match TRBD1. This CDR3 spans 15 amino acids. CDR1 is SGHDT, CDR2 YYEEEE, per germline. J lost 2 bases, V lost 4 bases, and 6 bases had no gene match. CDR3 DNA: TGTGCCAGCAGCCTTCGGACAGGGTACACAGATACGCAGTATTTT. Its translation is CASSLRTGYTDTQYF.

The V and J genes are TRBV29-1 and TRBJ2-5; possible D gene TRBD2, 5 bases. The V end lost 5 bases, the J end lost 3 bases, and 10 bases lay between the germline ends. The CDR3 sequence is 12 residues long. Germline assignment: CDR1 SQVTM and CDR2 ANQGSEA. The CDR3 sequence is CSVRGVEETQYF. CDR3 coding DNA: TGCAGCGTTCGGGGTGTTGAAGAGACCCAGTACTTC.

The V gene is TRBV7-9, the J gene TRBJ2-1; TRBD2 matches 8 bases. Germline V gene lookup returns CDR1 SEHNR and CDR2 FQNEAQ (reference sequence). CDR3 size: 13 residues. Unmatched junction bases numbered 8, after V lost 8 bases and J lost 8 bases. CDR3 residues: CASSPGGPYEQFF. The CDR3 DNA reads TGTGCCAGCTCTCCGGGAGGGCCCTATGAGCAGTTCTTC.

The J gene is TRBJ2-7, the V gene TRBV4-1; D is uncertain. V dropped 4 bases and J dropped 7 bases, with 17 bases sitting between them. From germline, CDR1 is MGHRA and CDR2 YSYEKL. The CDR3 has 14 residues. The CDR3 region has the DNA TGCGCCAGCAGCCCCCGTTTTGCCGGCCTGGAGCAGTACTTC. It is translated as CASSPRFAGLEQYF.

The chain employs TRBV19 and TRBJ1-4, with D unclear. Germline CDR1 reads LNHDA; CDR2 reads SQIVND (reference sequence). This CDR3 has 15 residues. V was shortened by 3 bases and J by 5 bases, with 13 bases between the two germline ends. The CDR3 protein is CASSMLISPNEKLFF. CDR3 sequence (DNA): TGTGCCAGTAGTATGCTCATTTCACCAAATGAAAAACTGTTTTTT.